The present T cell receptor beta chain was sequenced within a study of HIV-infected patients and healthy controls. Alpha and beta constant-region primers primed reverse transcription of 500 to 550 ng RNA. Each of the alpha and beta chains got its own library through chain-specific third strand synthesis with indices. TCRdb ran MiXCR on the 5' RACE reads and lists one entry per CDR3 protein. The repertoire includes 17,000 or so distinct CDR3 sequences, 5% to 6.5% of them detected once, and under 2.5% sits in the top ten. In this sample, this clonotype turned up many times. The target antigen is unknown. The repertoire came from unfractionated whole blood and reflected all unsorted peripheral T cells. Nine to eleven uninfected healthy donors were sampled as controls, four sampled twice around three months apart. General study points: During therapy, HIV-associated CDR3s fell significantly in frequency, while CMV-associated CDR3s did not change significantly.

The CDR3 has 14 amino acids. V shed 5 bases and J 0 bases; nucleotides not matched to a gene: 0. Germline values: CDR1 SGHTA, CDR2 FQGNSA. The sequenced material came from blood. The TCR comes from an adult in good health. The chain has TRBV7-2 and TRBJ1-5; 8 nucleotides match TRBD1. The CDR3 DNA reads TGTGCCAGCAGCACAGGGGGTAGCAATCAGCCCCAGCATTTT. The encoded protein is CASSTGGSNQPQHF.